These 32 T cell receptor beta chains originate from one sample sequenced in a study of T-cell memory formation after mild COVID-19 (dated by TCRdb to the early 2020s). Receptor libraries were prepared by 5' RACE. The sequencing machine was an Illumina NovaSeq 6000. Through fastp at Q25 and MiXCR, TCRdb rebuilt clones from the public reads, retaining in-frame beta chains. Merged by CDR3 protein, the rows form single entries marked with the most common genes and DNA. For this sample there are hundreds of thousands of distinct CDR3 sequences; less than 25% appear just once. The ten largest clones represent 7.5% to 9.5% of the sample. The specimen was PBMCs or a T cell subset sorted from them (not recorded which). All receptors derive from an adult woman who had mild COVID-19 (a few samples of this study predate the infection). The sample titles of this study are shuffled in the database, so cell type and time point are left out; the donor was told from shared clones.

This clonotype showed up many times. This rearrangement joins TRBV19 to TRBJ2-7, with D perhaps being TRBD1 or TRBD2 (5 bases each). The V end lost 5 bases, the J end lost 1 base, and 15 bases lay between the germline ends. Germline V gives CDR1 LNHDA, CDR2 SQIVND (reference sequence). The CDR3 extends over 15 amino acids. CDR3 in DNA: TGTGCCAGTAGTCCTGCCGGGACCGCTTCCTACGAGCAGTACTTC. Protein: CASSPAGTASYEQYF. Full variable domain (remainder filled in from reference TRBV19 and TRBJ2-7): DGGITQSPKYLFRKEGQNVTLSCEQNLNHDAMYWYRQDPGQGLRLIYYSQIVNDFQKGDIAEGYSVSREKKESFPLTVTSAQKNPTAFYLCASSPAGTASYEQYFGPGTRLTVT.

The J gene is TRBJ2-7, the V gene TRBV7-9, with D tentatively TRBD2 (5 bases). Germline lookup yields CDR1 SEHNR and CDR2 FQNEAQ (reference sequence). V was trimmed by 4 bases and J by 2 bases, leaving 21 bases between them. The CDR3 length is 17 residues. In nucleotides, the CDR3 is TGTGCCAGCAGCTCGGGTTCGAGACGCCAGGAGGCCTACGAGCAGTACTTC. This encodes CASSSGSRRQEAYEQYF. The full variable domain, completed using reference TRBV7-9 and TRBJ2-7, is DTGVSQNPRHKITKRGQNVTFRCDPISEHNRLYWYRQTLGQGPEFLTYFQNEAQLEKSRLLSDRFSAERPKGSFSTLEIQRTEQGDSAMYLCASSSGSRRQEAYEQYFGPGTRLTVT.

The J gene is TRBJ1-5, the V gene TRBV6-2 or TRBV6-3; 9 bases map to TRBD1. Trimming removed 5 bases from V and 0 bases from J; junction bases left unmatched: 8. This CDR3 region has 17 residues. CDR1 MNHEY and CDR2 SVGEGT come from the germline V gene. As DNA, the CDR3 is TGTGCCAGCAGTGACAACAGGGGGCACTATAGCAATCAGCCCCAGCATTTT. This sequence encodes CASSDNRGHYSNQPQHF.

This clonotype was found a few times. V and J are TRBV20-1 and TRBJ2-7; 8 bases are shared with TRBD1. The J segment lost 2 bases and the V segment lost 7 bases, leaving 13 bases of the junction unmatched. CDR1 DFQATT and CDR2 SNEGSKA come from the germline V gene (reference sequence). This CDR3 region has 15 residues. CDR3: CSVQGSGQAPYEQYF. The CDR3 DNA is TGCAGTGTTCAGGGTTCGGGACAGGCACCCTACGAGCAGTACTTC.

The chain uses TRBV29-1 and TRBJ2-5; 8 nucleotides match TRBD2. The CDR3 contains 12 residues. V dropped 6 bases and J dropped 5; count of bases not matched to a gene: 5. Germline values: CDR1 SQVTM, CDR2 ANQGSEA. The CDR3 nucleotides read TGCAGCGTCCGAGCGGGAGTGGAGACCCAGTACTTC. Amino acids: CSVRAGVETQYF.

This sequence joins TRBV20-1 and TRBJ1-2, with D uncertain. CDR1 is DFQATT and CDR2 is SNEGSKA in the germline V gene (reference sequence). The CDR3 length is 12 residues. Deletions cut 0 bases from V and 4 bases from J, with 6 bases between. The CDR3 spells CSARDPLYGYTF. CDR3 coding DNA: TGCAGTGCTAGAGACCCCCTCTATGGCTACACCTTC.

This clonotype was counted between two and nine times. The V gene is TRBV24-1, the J gene TRBJ2-1; D might be TRBD1 (6 bases). The CDR3 spans 16 residues. Germline CDR1 reads KGHDR; CDR2 reads SFDVKD. V dropped 4 bases and J dropped 4 bases, with 16 bases sitting between them. CDR3 in DNA: TGTGCCACCAGTGACTCAGGGGCCCCAATTTACAATGAGCAGTTCTTC. It encodes CATSDSGAPIYNEQFF.

The sample holds a few counts of this clonotype. The chain recombines TRBV4-3 with TRBJ1-4, with unresolved D. The germline V gene has CDR1 LGHNA and CDR2 YSLEER. The CDR3 loop spans 16 amino acids. Trimming stripped 3 bases from V and 7 bases from J, with 18 bases between. CDR3 bases: TGCGCCAGCAGCCACGAGGCCGGGCCAACGGCTGAAAAACTGTTTTTT. It yields the protein CASSHEAGPTAEKLFF.

This clonotype was seen a handful of times. This sequence joins TRBV12-3 or TRBV12-4 and TRBJ1-5; maybe TRBD1 (5 bases). There are 15 residues in the CDR3. The ends were cut back, 6 bases at V and 7 bases at J, with 19 bases in the middle. The CDR3 nucleotides read TGTGCCAGCAGCACTGCCGGGACGGCGAACCAGCCCCAGCATTTT. Amino acid sequence: CASSTAGTANQPQHF.

This clonotype was observed a handful of times. The chain uses TRBV7-9 and TRBJ2-7; D unresolved. This CDR3 is built from 12 residues. V lost 4 bases and J 3 bases, leaving 7 bases between the germline ends. CDR1 and CDR2 (germline): SEHNR, FQNEAQ (reference sequence). DNA of the CDR3: TGTGCCAGCAGCTCCTACCTCTACGAGCAGTACTTC. It encodes CASSSYLYEQYF.

This clonotype has only a few counts. This chain uses TRBV7-9 with TRBJ1-5; TRBD1 is a possible D gene (5 bases). Trimming cost V 0 bases and J 0 bases, with 9 bases left between them. Germline V CDR1 and CDR2: SEHNR, FQNEAQ (reference sequence). CDR3 length: 16 residues. The CDR3 coding sequence is TGTGCCAGCAGCTTAGCAGGGGACTATAGCAATCAGCCCCAGCATTTT. Its translation is CASSLAGDYSNQPQHF. The entire variable domain, with the rest obtained from reference TRBV7-9 and TRBJ1-5, is as follows: DTGVSQNPRHKITKRGQNVTFRCDPISEHNRLYWYRQTLGQGPEFLTYFQNEAQLEKSRLLSDRFSAERPKGSFSTLEIQRTEQGDSAMYLCASSLAGDYSNQPQHFGDGTRLSIL.

The chain links TRBV4-1 to TRBJ2-2; no definite D call. The germline V gene encodes CDR1 MGHRA and CDR2 YSYEKL. The CDR3 length is 15 residues. V shed 6 bases and J shed 1 base, with 12 bases lying between them. Here the CDR3 DNA reads TGCGCCAGCAGTCCGTTTGTTAGGAACACCGGGGAGCTGTTTTTT. Translation gives CASSPFVRNTGELFF.

This clonotype was counted a few times. The chain is built from TRBV7-2 and TRBJ2-7; D is tentatively TRBD1 or TRBD2 (6 bases each). Germline V CDR1 and CDR2: SGHTA, FQGNSA. The CDR3 length is 16 residues. V was trimmed by 1 base and J by 0 bases, leaving 13 bases between them. The CDR3 region is CASSLEGGDSSYEQYF. Written as DNA, the CDR3 is TGTGCCAGCAGCTTAGAGGGGGGCGACAGCTCCTACGAGCAGTACTTC.

This chain joins TRBV20-1 and TRBJ2-5; D ambiguous. Trimming pared 3 bases from V and 3 bases from J, leaving 17 bases between. CDR1 and CDR2 from the germline V gene are DFQATT and SNEGSKA (reference sequence). This CDR3 is built from 15 residues. This chain's CDR3 is CSASPLGRTEETQYF. The CDR3 coding sequence is TGCAGTGCTAGCCCATTAGGACGTACTGAAGAGACCCAGTACTTC.

This clonotype appeared a few times. The chain uses TRBV5-6 and TRBJ2-7; 7 positions match TRBD1. Unmatched junction bases numbered 10, after V lost 4 bases and J lost 0 bases. CDR1 SGHDT and CDR2 YYEEEE come from the germline V gene. This CDR3 has 16 amino acids. The CDR3 sequence is CASSRTGTASSYEQYF. The CDR3 DNA reads TGTGCCAGCAGCCGAACCGGGACAGCAAGCTCCTACGAGCAGTACTTC.

This clonotype was seen a few times. The chain carries TRBV6-1 and TRBJ2-3; D is ambiguous. This CDR3 spans 14 amino acids. Trimming took off 0 bases at V and 0 bases at J, with 4 bases between the two ends. Germline values: CDR1 MNHNS, CDR2 SASEGT. DNA for the CDR3: TGTGCCAGCAGTGAAGCAGGCAGCACAGATACGCAGTATTTT. As protein: CASSEAGSTDTQYF.

This chain joins TRBV5-4 and TRBJ2-7; unclear D gene. This CDR3 comprises 14 residues. Trimming cost V 0 bases and J 5 bases, with 12 bases left between them. CDR1 is SGHNT and CDR2 is YYREEE in the germline V gene (reference sequence). The CDR3 DNA reads TGTGCCAGCAGCTTGGCCGAAGGATGGAACGAGCAGTACTTC. Its protein is CASSLAEGWNEQYF.

This sequence joins TRBV7-7 and TRBJ1-4; D remains unclear. Trimming shortened V by 0 bases and J by 7 bases, and 6 bases separated the two germline ends. CDR1 and CDR2 from the germline V gene are SSHAT and FNYEAQ (reference sequence). This CDR3 has 13 residues. The CDR3 nucleotides are TGTGCCAGCAGCTTAGCAGAATCTGAAAAACTGTTTTTT. Protein product: CASSLAESEKLFF.

DNA of the CDR3: TGTGCCAGCAGTTTAGAGGTCCAGACTAGCTCCTACGAGCAGTACTTC. This translates into CASSLEVQTSSYEQYF. The chain is built from TRBV12-3 or TRBV12-4 and TRBJ2-7, with TRBD2 as a possible D gene (6 bases). The V and J ends lost 1 base and 0 bases respectively, with 13 bases between them. The CDR3 length is 16 residues.

This chain links TRBV10-3 with TRBJ1-1, with TRBD1 as a possible D gene (5 bases). CDR3 length: 12 amino acids. Trimming took 0 bases from V and 11 from J, leaving 10 bases between them. Germline V CDR1 and CDR2: ENHRY, SYGVKD. The CDR3 nucleotides read TGTGCCATCAGTGAGTCGGTCAGGGTGGCTTTCTTT. Residues: CAISESVRVAFF.

The V gene is TRBV19, the J gene TRBJ2-2, with D possibly matching TRBD1 (6 bases). Germline-derived CDR1 and CDR2 are LNHDA and SQIVND (reference sequence). The V end lost 6 bases, the J end lost 6 bases, and 20 bases lay between the germline ends. CDR3 length: 16 residues. The CDR3 sequence: CASRATGQRWSGELFF. CDR3 nucleotide sequence: TGTGCCAGTAGGGCCACTGGACAGCGTTGGTCCGGGGAGCTGTTTTTT.

The genes are TRBV5-1 and TRBJ1-6; D not certain. The CDR3 is made up of 17 amino acids. CDR1 is SGHRS and CDR2 is YFSETQ in the germline V gene. V dropped 0 bases and J dropped 6 bases, with 16 bases sitting between them. CDR3 in DNA: TGCGCCAGCAGCTTGGGACACGGTGGAGAGCGTAATTCACCCCTCCACTTT. Its translation: CASSLGHGGERNSPLHF.

Only one count was recorded for this clonotype. J is TRBJ1-6 and V is TRBV2; 8 positions match TRBD1. This CDR3 has 14 residues. Germline V CDR1 and CDR2: SNHLY, FYNNEI. The ends lost 9 bases at V and 10 bases at J; junction bases unmatched: 11. CDR3 loop: CARSTGRGLSPLHF. CDR3 DNA sequence: TGTGCCAGAAGCACTGGCAGGGGGCTCTCACCCCTCCACTTT.

This clonotype was seen a handful of times. The gene calls are TRBV12-3 or TRBV12-4 and TRBJ1-2; tentative D call: TRBD1 (6 bases). V was trimmed by 5 bases and J by 5 bases, leaving 21 bases between them. The CDR3 has 16 residues. CDR3 sequence: CASSHLGVGGAYGYTF. The CDR3 DNA sequence: TGTGCCAGCAGTCACCTAGGGGTGGGGGGGGCGTATGGCTACACCTTC.

In this sample, this clonotype turned up a few times. V is TRBV29-1 and J is TRBJ2-2; 8 bases line up with TRBD1. The CDR3 has 13 amino acids. V gave up 5 bases and J gave up 4 bases; unmatched junction bases: 3. Germline CDR1 and CDR2: SQVTM and ANQGSEA. The CDR3 protein is CSVRDRSTGELFF. The CDR3 DNA sequence: TGCAGCGTTCGGGACAGGAGCACCGGGGAGCTGTTTTTT.

V and J are TRBV2 and TRBJ2-4; 11 bases agree with TRBD2. V dropped 6 bases and J dropped 5; count of bases not matched to a gene: 3. CDR1 SNHLY and CDR2 FYNNEI come from the germline V gene. CDR3 size: 14 residues. This CDR3 reads CASRLAGVENIQYF. The CDR3 DNA sequence: TGTGCCAGCAGACTAGCGGGAGTGGAAAACATTCAGTACTTC.

There are many counts of this clonotype. V usage is TRBV7-2 and J usage is TRBJ2-7; 10 positions agree with TRBD1. This CDR3 spans 14 amino acids. CDR1 is SGHTA and CDR2 is FQGNSA in the germline V gene. J was trimmed by 6 bases and V by 7 bases; bases with no gene match: 9. As DNA, the CDR3 is TGTGCCAGCAATAGGGACAGGGGTTTGGCCGAGCAGTACTTC. It yields the protein CASNRDRGLAEQYF. The full variable domain, completed using reference TRBV7-2 and TRBJ2-7, is GAGVSQSPSNKVTEKGKDVELRCDPISGHTALYWYRQSLGQGLEFLIYFQGNSAPDKSGLPSDRFSAERTGGSVSTLTIQRTQQEDSAVYLCASNRDRGLAEQYFGPGTRLTVT.

This clonotype was observed a handful of times. This chain uses TRBV24-1 with TRBJ2-1; no clear D. Trimming took 5 bases from V and 10 from J, leaving 14 bases between them. The CDR3 consists of 13 residues. Germline CDR1 is KGHDR and CDR2 is SFDVKD. CDR3 residues: CATSVFGRREQFF. CDR3 coding DNA: TGTGCCACCAGTGTCTTCGGACGCCGAGAGCAGTTCTTC.

The chain has TRBV2 and TRBJ2-5; maybe TRBD1 (5 bases). This CDR3 is built from 13 residues. V lost 7 bases and J 1 base, leaving 10 bases between the germline ends. Germline lookup yields CDR1 SNHLY and CDR2 FYNNEI. The CDR3 DNA reads TGTGCCAGCAAGGATGACAGCCAAGAGACCCAGTACTTC. This translates into CASKDDSQETQYF. The variable domain in full, with the rest retrieved from reference TRBV2 and TRBJ2-5, is EPEVTQTPSHQVTQMGQEVILRCVPISNHLYFYWYRQILGQKVEFLVSFYNNEISEKSEIFDDQFSVERPDGSNFTLKIRSTKLEDSAMYFCASKDDSQETQYFGPGTRLLVL.

The chain has TRBV5-1 and TRBJ2-7; 7 bases map to TRBD1. The CDR3 loop spans 14 amino acids. The germline V gene has CDR1 SGHRS and CDR2 YFSETQ. The V segment lost 4 bases and the J segment 2 bases; nucleotides outside the gene matches: 6. The chain's CDR3 is CASSRTGTAYEQYF. Written as DNA, the CDR3 is TGCGCCAGCAGCAGGACCGGGACAGCCTACGAGCAGTACTTC.

A few counts support this clonotype. At one end, the junction sequence differs from germline, possibly due to a read error. The chain joins TRBV10-3 to TRBJ2-7; TRBD2 aligns across 10 bases. The germline gives CDR1 ENHRY, CDR2 SYGVKD. The CDR3 is made up of 16 amino acids. This CDR3 reads CAISESKAGGSSEQYF. CDR3 nucleotide sequence: TGTGCCATCAGTGAGTCTAAAGCGGGAGGGTCCTCCGAGCAGTACTTC.

A few counts support this clonotype. This chain joins TRBV7-6 and TRBJ2-7; TRBD2 aligns across 13 bases. With 6 bases clipped from V and 3 bases from J, the junction kept 8 bases outside the gene matches. Germline CDR1 SGHVS, CDR2 FNYEAQ. The CDR3 loop spans 16 amino acids. The DNA for the CDR3 is TGTGCCAGCAGTTTTGGACTAGCGGGAGACCACTACGAGCAGTACTTC. This encodes CASSFGLAGDHYEQYF.